Given below is one TCR beta chain in context. Its antigen is as yet unknown. Trimming removed 2 bases at V and 4 bases at J, with 20 bases between. Germline loops: CDR1 MNHEY, CDR2 SVGEGT. CDR3 length equals 17 residues. Some clones are missing from TCRdb's copy, which holds only in-frame ones; the method was immunoSEQ multiplex PCR. The profile covers 150,000 to 200,000 clones, with approximately 94% appearing a single time and approximately 5.5% taken by the ten largest. The study pooled second doses at about 4 or about 12 weeks. The sample originates from a study of T cell responses to AZD1222 COVID-19 vaccine. Whole-study results and caveats: Donors were chiefly white British, with a greater number of females, and clonal diversity was perhaps underestimated. The number of AZD1222 recipients seropositive at baseline was only five to seven. An increase in Spike-specific TCR breadth and depth was observed after two AZD1222 doses.

The sequencing here drew on peripheral blood, taken 28 days after the second AZD1222 dose. The clonotype was recovered from an adult who received the AZD1222 COVID-19 vaccine. This chain uses TRBV6-2 or TRBV6-3 with TRBJ1-1, with D hard to call. The CDR3 spells CASSYQTRSGRVTEAFF. CDR3 nucleotides: TGTGCCAGCAGTTACCAAACCCGGAGCGGTAGGGTCACTGAAGCTTTCTTT.